A selection of T cell receptor beta chains follows, all from one sample in a study of blood T cell repertoires in COVID-19. Profiled with immunoSEQ multiplex PCR; TCRdb holds only in-frame clones, not every one. This sample has 250,000 to 350,000 clones, with about 88% found just once. The sample taken for sequencing was PBMCs or T cells enriched from blood (not recorded which). These receptors were collected from a woman aged 55 to 70 in a cohort exposed to, infected with or recovered from COVID-19 (not recorded which). Both conserved end residues are part of each CDR3. Fields, in order: clone size, D gene, V gene, J gene, CDR3 DNA, CDR3 protein. D genes are given only for firm matches. The size entry is marked missing in some rows and otherwise reads once, few, many or a size class.

.	.	TRBV28	TRBJ1-4	TGTGCCAGCAGTTTATTAACCGGCCCCGAAGGGGGTGAGGGTGAAAAACTGTTTTTT	CASSLLTGPEGGEGEKLFF
few	TRBD2	TRBV2	TRBJ2-3	TGTGCCAGCAATGAACTAGCGGGGACAGATACGCAGTATTTT	CASNELAGTDTQYF
.	.	TRBV5-8	TRBJ2-5	TGTGCCAGCAGCTTGGGGGTACAGGGTGGCCAAGAGACCCAGTACTTC	CASSLGVQGGQETQYF
.	TRBD1	TRBV19	TRBJ1-1	TGTGCCAGTAGTAAAGACAGGGGATTGAACACTGAAGCTTTCTTT	CASSKDRGLNTEAFF
few	.	TRBV7-9	TRBJ2-7	TGTGCCAGCGGAGGGACAGTCTTTAGCTCCTACGAGCAGTACTTC	CASGGTVFSSYEQYF
.	TRBD1	TRBV5-1	TRBJ1-2	TGCGCCAGCAGCTTGGACAGGGGGCTTCATGGCTACACCTTC	CASSLDRGLHGYTF
.	TRBD1	TRBV5-1	TRBJ2-1	TGCGCCAGCAACCAACAGGGGGCCGCGGAGCAGTTCTTC	CASNQQGAAEQFF
.	TRBD1	TRBV9	TRBJ2-7	TGTGCCAGCAGCCGACTTGACAGGGGACAAGGGGAGCAGTACTTC	CASSRLDRGQGEQYF
.	TRBD1	TRBV11-2	TRBJ2-7	TGTGCCAGCAGCTTAGGGGTGGGACAGGGCGGCGAGCAGTACTTC	CASSLGVGQGGEQYF
once	TRBD1	TRBV27	TRBJ1-2	TGTGCCAGCAGTGCACCCGGGACAGGGGGCGACTATGGCTACACCTTC	CASSAPGTGGDYGYTF
.	TRBD1	TRBV28	TRBJ1-6	TGTGCCAGCAGTATAACCGGGACAGGACTTAATTCACCCCTCCACTTT	CASSITGTGLNSPLHF
.	.	TRBV5-4	TRBJ2-1	TGTGCCAGCAGCTTCGGAACTAGCCCCGCCTCCTACAATGAGCAGTTCTTC	CASSFGTSPASYNEQFF